This T cell receptor (beta chain) is drawn from a study of early T cells in non-severe SARS-CoV-2 infection. Overall study context: It was bulk RNA from unsorted whole blood that was sequenced, and the chains were unpaired.

The germline V gene encodes CDR1 MDHEN and CDR2 SYDVKM. This CDR3 spans 13 amino acids. With 6 bases clipped from V and 2 bases from J, the junction kept 3 bases outside the gene matches. TCRdb processed the 5' RACE reads anew with MiXCR; each CDR3 protein has one entry. The sample yields about 69,000 distinct CDR3 sequences, roughly an eighth seen once. Sequencing was carried out using whole blood. This rearrangement joins TRBV28 to TRBJ2-5; TRBD1 matches at 7 bases. The clonotype was recovered from an adult who was a healthcare worker with PCR-confirmed SARS-CoV-2 infection or an uninfected control (not recorded which). CDR3 loop: CASRRQGQETQYF. The CDR3 bases are TGTGCCAGCAGAAGACAGGGTCAAGAGACCCAGTACTTC.